The TCR beta chain under discussion was sequenced for a study of T cells after yellow fever vaccination. In this sample, this clonotype turned up many times. The authors made TCR cDNA by 5'RACE template switching, adding a universal primer site and UMIs. TCRdb ran MiXCR on the 5' RACE reads and lists one entry per CDR3 protein. The sample includes 300,000 to 450,000 distinct CDR3 sequences, over 5% seen only once; the top ten take approximately 15%. The CDR3 consists of 19 residues. CDR1 is SGHNT and CDR2 is YYREEE in the germline V gene (reference sequence). The V and J ends lost 1 base and 1 base, in that order; junction bases with no gene match: 9.

The V and J genes are TRBV5-4 and TRBJ2-2, with 11 nucleotides matching TRBD2. Sequenced here: PBMCs, sampled 5 days after the yellow fever booster vaccination. This sequence was found in a man in his thirties or forties who received the YFV17D yellow fever vaccine. CDR3 coding DNA: TGTGCCAGCAGCTTGTCGGGCAGTGGACTAGCGGGGAACACCGGGGAGCTGTTTTTT. It is translated as CASSLSGSGLAGNTGELFF.